This TCR beta chain originates from a study of T cell responses to AZD1222 COVID-19 vaccine. Libraries were prepared by immunoSEQ multiplex PCR; TCRdb keeps only in-frame clonotypes and omits some of them. The table records tens of thousands of clones, 80% to 85% of them present only once. On this clone itself: This specimen includes other DNA sequences encoding the same CDR3.

Germline values: CDR1 DFQATT, CDR2 SNEGSKA (reference sequence). The ends were cut back, 6 bases at V and 6 bases at J, with 9 bases in the middle. The CDR3 is 11 amino acids. The sequence was obtained from an adult in good health. The sequences come from peripheral blood, collected on day 0 of AZD1222 vaccination. The chain carries TRBV20-1 and TRBJ1-5; the D gene is possibly TRBD1 (5 bases). Here the CDR3 reads CSASGGQPQHF. The CDR3 DNA reads as TGCAGTGCCAGCGGGGGTCAGCCCCAGCATTTT.